The T cell receptor beta chain described here comes from a study of cytomegalovirus exposure and HLA in healthy donors. Primers included in the PCR were 60 Vbeta and 13 Jbeta primers. Sequencing used immunoSEQ multiplex PCR; TCRdb keeps in-frame clones, though not all of them. The profile shows around 95,000 clones, around 67% of them singletons. Germline CDR1 reads SGHTA; CDR2 reads FQGNSA. The CDR3 has 16 amino acids. V was clipped by 2 bases and J by 2 bases, with 16 bases between them. General observations from the study: Relative to the 666-donor mean, N-insertions were reportedly fewer in an Asian-associated ancestry cluster in a later analysis. Presence/absence analyses took donor sequencing depth as roughly uniform. Several of the most significant clusters appeared linked to common viral pathogens, based on a later analysis.

Worth noting for this clone: Its antigen is unidentified.

This TCR derives from a male donor in good health and CMV-seronegative. Sequences were obtained from PBMCs. The chain uses TRBV7-2 and TRBJ2-7; a possible D gene is TRBD1 (5 bases). The CDR3 loop reads CASSLQGSNGAYEQYF. The CDR3 DNA reads as TGTGCCAGCAGCTTACAGGGCAGTAATGGGGCCTACGAGCAGTACTTC.